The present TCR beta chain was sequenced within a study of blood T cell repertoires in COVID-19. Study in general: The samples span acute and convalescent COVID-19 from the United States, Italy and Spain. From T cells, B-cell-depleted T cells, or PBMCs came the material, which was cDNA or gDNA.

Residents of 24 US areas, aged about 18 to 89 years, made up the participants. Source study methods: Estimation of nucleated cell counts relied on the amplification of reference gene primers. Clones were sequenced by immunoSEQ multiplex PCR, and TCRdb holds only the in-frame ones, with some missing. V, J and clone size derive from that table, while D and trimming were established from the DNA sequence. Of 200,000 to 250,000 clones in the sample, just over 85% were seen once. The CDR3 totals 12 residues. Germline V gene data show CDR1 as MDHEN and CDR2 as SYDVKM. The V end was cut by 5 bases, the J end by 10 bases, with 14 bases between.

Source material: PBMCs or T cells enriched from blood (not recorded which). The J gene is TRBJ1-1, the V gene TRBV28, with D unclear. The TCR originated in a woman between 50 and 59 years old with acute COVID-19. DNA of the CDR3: TGTGCCAGCAGTCCAGGAGGGATGGGAGCTTTCTTT. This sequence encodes CASSPGGMGAFF.